This TCR beta chain was recorded in a study of OX40 agonist ivuxolimab in advanced cancers. Overall study context: Melanoma, hepatocellular carcinoma, head and neck or renal cell cancer occurred in dose-escalation patients. Three patients showed partial responses: one hepatocellular carcinoma and two cutaneous melanoma cases.

The CDR3 is 15 amino acids. Per germline, CDR1 KGHSH and CDR2 LQKENI. Trimming left V 0 bases short and J 0 bases short, with 6 bases between. Concerning this clone: What it recognizes is unknown. In the same sample, other DNA sequences code for this CDR3.

Study results and limitations: Expanded clones tended on average to be more numerous among CD8+ T cells than CD4+.

Clones were sequenced by immunoSEQ multiplex PCR, and TCRdb holds only the in-frame ones, with some missing. The table lists about 24,000 clones, 84% of them singletons, with about 17% in the top ten. Sequencing was performed on CD4+ or CD8+ T cells sorted from blood, taken in a trial of the OX40 agonist ivuxolimab. This sequence was found in an adult with an advanced solid tumor such as melanoma, head and neck, liver or kidney cancer. The rearrangement joins TRBV18 to TRBJ1-3; possibly TRBD1 for D (5 bases). CDR3 bases: TGTGCCAGCTCACCACCGGGGGGCTCTGGAAACACCATATATTTT. Translated: CASSPPGGSGNTIYF. The full variable domain, rest sourced from reference TRBV18 and TRBJ1-3, is NAGVMQNPRHLVRRRGQEARLRCSPMKGHSHVYWYRQLPEEGLKFMVYLQKENIIDESGMPKERFSAEFPKEGPSILRIQQVVRGDSAAYFCASSPPGGSGNTIYFGEGSWLTVV.